The rows below give T cell receptor beta chains drawn from one sample of a study of untreated major depressive disorder. The repertoire was sequenced with immunoSEQ multiplex PCR; TCRdb's copy has only in-frame clones and lacks some. The sample gives about 20,000 clones, roughly 90% of which show up once; over 0.5% is in the top ten. The sample was CD4+ T cells from PBMCs. These receptors were obtained from a woman aged 35 to 49 with major depressive disorder. CDR3s include the opening cysteine and the closing phenylalanine or tryptophan. D genes are given only for firm matches. Size values are once, few and many counts, or a class for expanded clones, and some rows have none.

clone size,V gene,D gene,J gene,CDR3 protein,CDR3 DNA
NA,TRBV11-2,TRBD1,TRBJ2-7,CASSLGLGQGVYF,TGTGCCAGCAGCTTAGGGTTGGGACAGGGGGTTTACTTC
NA,TRBV5-6,NA,TRBJ1-2,CASSLPGVYGYTF,TGTGCCAGCAGCTTACCGGGGGTCTATGGCTACACCTTC
NA,TRBV9,NA,TRBJ2-2,CASSVVGGERTGELFF,TGTGCCAGCAGCGTAGTAGGGGGGGAACGGACCGGGGAGCTGTTTTTT
NA,TRBV10-1,NA,TRBJ1-2,CASSESVNRRRTGYTF,TGCGCCAGCAGTGAGTCTGTGAACAGAAGGAGAACGGGCTACACCTTC
NA,TRBV6-4,TRBD1,TRBJ2-7,CASSRGQGNEQYF,TGTGCCAGCAGTAGGGGACAGGGTAACGAGCAGTACTTC
NA,TRBV6-1,TRBD1,TRBJ1-2,CASSATTGGGYTF,TGTGCCAGCAGTGCTACGACAGGGGGTGGCTACACCTTC
NA,TRBV2,NA,TRBJ1-4,CASRQTGGSNEKLFF,TGTGCCAGCAGACAAACGGGGGGATCTAATGAAAAACTGTTTTTT
NA,TRBV5-1,NA,TRBJ1-4,CASSLQGLNEKLFF,TGCGCCAGCAGCTTACAGGGTCTTAATGAAAAACTGTTTTTT
once,TRBV11-2,NA,TRBJ1-2,CASSLNSPGYTF,TGTGCCAGCAGCTTAAACAGTCCGGGCTACACCTTC
NA,TRBV5-1,NA,TRBJ2-4,CASSLNQGVTKNIQYF,TGCGCCAGCAGCTTGAACCAGGGAGTGACCAAAAACATTCAGTACTTC
NA,TRBV18,NA,TRBJ1-2,CASSPQRGYGYTF,TGTGCCAGCTCACCACAACGGGGCTACGGCTACACCTTC
NA,TRBV6-5,NA,TRBJ2-7,CASSYSGGFYEQYF,TGTGCCAGCAGTTACTCAGGAGGTTTCTACGAGCAGTACTTC
NA,TRBV28,NA,TRBJ2-7,CASSLFRKSYEQYF,TGTGCCAGCAGTTTATTTCGGAAATCGTACGAGCAGTACTTC
NA,TRBV2,TRBD1,TRBJ1-1,CAGLTGPRTEAFF,TGTGCCGGACTGACAGGGCCGCGCACTGAAGCTTTCTTT
NA,TRBV6-1,TRBD2,TRBJ2-1,CASIGLAQYNEQFF,TGTGCCAGCATTGGACTAGCGCAATACAATGAGCAGTTCTTC
NA,TRBV19,NA,TRBJ1-5,CASSIDRRGNQPQHF,TGTGCCAGTAGTATAGATCGAAGGGGCAATCAGCCCCAGCATTTT
NA,TRBV19,NA,TRBJ1-6,CASSYVGLDSPLHF,TGTGCCAGTAGCTATGTGGGTCTGGATTCACCCCTCCACTTT
NA,TRBV2,TRBD1,TRBJ2-5,CASRPLGQGEETQYF,TGTGCCAGCAGACCGCTGGGACAGGGTGAAGAGACCCAGTACTTC
NA,TRBV6-6,TRBD1,TRBJ1-5,CASSYGTGGFQPQHF,TGTGCCAGCAGTTACGGGACAGGGGGTTTTCAGCCCCAGCATTTT
NA,TRBV14,NA,TRBJ1-1,CASSQAKVIREAFF,TGTGCCAGCAGCCAAGCGAAGGTAATCCGAGAAGCTTTCTTT
NA,TRBV30,NA,TRBJ2-7,CAWAVGGFYEQYF,TGTGCCTGGGCGGTGGGCGGATTTTACGAGCAGTACTTC
NA,TRBV11-1,NA,TRBJ1-1,CASRRLTGPVNTEAFF,TGTGCCAGCAGAAGACTAACGGGACCGGTGAACACTGAAGCTTTCTTT
NA,TRBV6-1,NA,TRBJ2-5,CASNLQETQYF,TGTGCCAGCAACCTTCAAGAGACCCAGTACTTC
NA,TRBV5-6,TRBD1,TRBJ1-2,CASSWRGGTGALGYTF,TGTGCCAGCAGCTGGAGGGGCGGGACAGGGGCTTTGGGCTACACCTTC
NA,TRBV5-1,TRBD1,TRBJ2-2,CASSLDRGYTGELFF,TGCGCCAGCAGCTTGGACAGGGGATATACCGGGGAGCTGTTTTTT
NA,TRBV29-1,NA,TRBJ2-1,CSVGRQPNEQFF,TGCAGCGTTGGTAGGCAGCCAAATGAGCAGTTCTTC
NA,TRBV25-1,TRBD1,TRBJ2-2,CASSAATGKGTGELFF,TGTGCCAGCAGTGCTGCGACAGGGAAGGGTACCGGGGAGCTGTTTTTT
NA,TRBV29-1,NA,TRBJ2-3,CRSPGYTDTQYF,TGCAGGTCCCCGGGCTACACAGATACGCAGTATTTT
NA,TRBV5-6,NA,TRBJ1-2,CASSSRRLANYGYTF,TGTGCCAGCAGCTCCCGCCGCTTAGCTAACTATGGCTACACCTTC
NA,TRBV2,NA,TRBJ1-4,CASSGQSFEKLFF,TGTGCCAGCAGTGGACAGTCCTTTGAAAAACTGTTTTTT
NA,TRBV6-5,TRBD2,TRBJ2-1,CASSSLGGVYNEQFF,TGTGCCAGCAGTTCCCTGGGGGGGGTCTACAATGAGCAGTTCTTC
NA,TRBV18,NA,TRBJ2-1,CASQFSNVQFF,TGTGCCAGCCAGTTTTCGAATGTTCAGTTCTTC
NA,TRBV30,TRBD1,TRBJ1-1,CAWSGWGQGDTNTEAFF,TGTGCCTGGAGTGGTTGGGGACAGGGGGATACTAACACTGAAGCTTTCTTT
NA,TRBV11-3,NA,TRBJ2-3,CASSPWGSTDTQYF,TGTGCCAGCAGCCCCTGGGGGAGCACAGATACGCAGTATTTT
once,TRBV4-2,NA,TRBJ1-3,CASSQDRGSGNTIYF,TGTGCCAGCAGCCAAGATCGGGGTTCTGGAAACACCATATATTTT
NA,TRBV15,NA,TRBJ1-1,CATSPGGWTEAFF,TGTGCCACCAGCCCTGGAGGGTGGACTGAAGCTTTCTTT
NA,TRBV11-2,NA,TRBJ1-4,CASSRSEEEKLFF,TGTGCCAGCAGCCGATCTGAGGAGGAAAAACTGTTTTTT
NA,TRBV30,NA,TRBJ1-5,CAWSVGHGNPQHF,TGTGCCTGGAGTGTGGGGCACGGCAACCCCCAGCATTTT
NA,TRBV2,TRBD2,TRBJ2-3,CASALRLAGGLDTQYF,TGTGCCAGCGCCCTCCGACTAGCGGGAGGGTTAGATACGCAGTATTTT
NA,TRBV7-9,NA,TRBJ2-5,CASSLTAQETQYF,TGTGCCAGCAGCTTGACAGCCCAAGAGACCCAGTACTTC
NA,TRBV7-8,TRBD1,TRBJ1-1,CASSVHRGLEAFF,TGTGCCAGCAGCGTCCACAGGGGGCTTGAGGCTTTCTTT
NA,TRBV6-5,NA,TRBJ1-3,CASRGDTASGNTIYF,TGTGCCAGCAGGGGGGACACCGCCTCTGGAAACACCATATATTTT
NA,TRBV18,NA,TRBJ1-3,CASSPLVVSDTIYF,TGTGCCAGCTCACCCCTCGTGGTTTCGGACACCATATATTTT
NA,TRBV5-1,TRBD1,TRBJ1-2,CASSAGQNYYGYTF,TGCGCCAGCAGCGCGGGACAGAATTACTATGGCTACACCTTC
NA,TRBV6-5,TRBD1,TRBJ1-4,CASRSGTGGEKLFF,TGTGCCAGCAGGTCCGGGACAGGGGGGGAAAAACTGTTTTTT
NA,TRBV11-2,NA,TRBJ2-1,CASSLNPGRNEQFF,TGTGCCAGCAGCTTAAATCCAGGGAGGAATGAGCAGTTCTTC
few,TRBV18,NA,TRBJ2-2,CASSSGTHTYTGELFF,TGTGCCAGCTCATCCGGGACTCATACCTACACCGGGGAGCTGTTTTTT
NA,TRBV7-2,NA,TRBJ1-1,CASSLWVSLNEAFF,TGTGCCAGCAGCTTATGGGTGTCGCTAAATGAAGCTTTCTTT
NA,TRBV5-1,NA,TRBJ2-7,CASSLEVRGIYEQYF,TGCGCCAGCAGCTTGGAGGTACGGGGGATTTACGAGCAGTACTTC
NA,TRBV18,TRBD1,TRBJ2-1,CASSPPDRGQGNEQFF,TGTGCCAGCTCACCACCGGACAGGGGGCAAGGCAATGAGCAGTTCTTC
NA,TRBV6-5,TRBD2,TRBJ2-2,CASSYRTGGQSGELFF,TGTGCCAGCAGTTACAGGACGGGAGGGCAGAGCGGGGAGCTGTTTTTT